Below are 27 T cell receptor beta chains sequenced from a single sample in a study of shared clonotypes between healthy human individuals. The assay was immunoSEQ multiplex PCR, and TCRdb's table has in-frame clones only and misses some. The sample holds about 2 million clones, roughly 94% seen once. Sequencing used naive CD4+ T cells sorted from blood. Subset of the sample: CD45RA+ positively selected. The receptors here all came from a man between 18 and 29 years old in good health.

The chain joins TRBV15 to TRBJ2-3; D is perhaps TRBD2 (5 bases). The V and J ends lost 8 bases and 0 bases respectively, with 18 bases between them. The germline CDR1 and CDR2 sequences are LNHNV and YYDKDF (reference sequence). This CDR3 comprises 16 residues. CDR3 nucleotides: TGTGCCACCTCCGCGAGGCCGGGAATTAGCACAGATACGCAGTATTTT. This gives the protein CATSARPGISTDTQYF.

The rearrangement uses TRBV20-1 and TRBJ2-1; possible D gene TRBD1, 5 bases. Germline V gene sequence: CDR1 DFQATT, CDR2 SNEGSKA (reference sequence). The V end lost 6 bases, the J end lost 8 bases, and 8 bases lay between the germline ends. This CDR3 is 10 amino acids long. The CDR3 sequence is CSARDYEQFF. The CDR3 region has the DNA TGCAGTGCCAGGGATTATGAGCAGTTCTTC.

The chain employs TRBV2 and TRBJ2-7; 9 positions match TRBD1. The germline CDR1 and CDR2 sequences are SNHLY and FYNNEI. The CDR3 length is 13 residues. V was clipped by 6 bases and J by 4 bases; unmatched bases: 4. The DNA for the CDR3 is TGTGCCAGCAGATCGGGGACAGGGTACGAGCAGTACTTC. Amino acids: CASRSGTGYEQYF.

This chain joins TRBV6-5 and TRBJ1-1, with a tentative D call TRBD1 (6 bases). In germline, CDR1 is MNHEY, CDR2 SVGAGI. The CDR3 sequence is 14 residues long. Trimming removed 5 bases at V and 1 base at J, with 11 bases between. The CDR3 is CASSKLQGNTEAFF. The CDR3 DNA reads TGTGCCAGCAGTAAACTACAGGGGAACACTGAAGCTTTCTTT.

This chain joins TRBV14 and TRBJ2-7, with a tentative D call TRBD1 (5 bases). This CDR3 is built from 15 residues. Trimming took off 4 bases at V and 2 bases at J, with 15 bases between the two ends. The germline V gene has CDR1 SGHDN and CDR2 FVKESK. The CDR3, as DNA: TGTGCCAGCAGCCCCTACGGGCAGGGTACCTACGAGCAGTACTTC. Translating gives CASSPYGQGTYEQYF.

About this clone itself: Other DNA sequences in the sample encode the same CDR3. The chain combines TRBV5-1 with TRBJ1-1; D gene unclear. The CDR3 has 13 residues. Trimming took 2 bases from V and 0 from J, leaving 5 bases between them. Germline-derived CDR1 and CDR2 are SGHRS and YFSETQ. This CDR3 is CASSLLVNTEAFF. CDR3 DNA: TGCGCCAGCAGCTTATTAGTGAACACTGAAGCTTTCTTT.

This chain uses TRBV10-2 with TRBJ2-7; 9 nucleotides line up with TRBD2. V gave up 4 bases and J gave up 0 bases; unmatched junction bases: 1. CDR3 length: 14 amino acids. Germline CDR1 and CDR2: WSHSY and SAAADI. CDR3 nucleotide sequence: TGCGCCAGCAGTGGTAGCGGGAGCTCCTACGAGCAGTACTTC. As protein: CASSGSGSSYEQYF.

The chain joins TRBV5-5 to TRBJ1-1; TRBD1 matches at 8 bases. J gave up 1 base and V 5 bases, and 13 bases lay outside the gene matches. CDR1 and CDR2 from the germline V gene are SGHKS and YYEKEE (reference sequence). There are 17 residues in the CDR3. The CDR3 here is CASSKATGGFPNTEAFF. DNA of the CDR3: TGTGCCAGCAGTAAAGCTACAGGGGGGTTCCCGAACACTGAAGCTTTCTTT.

The chain is built from TRBV6-1 and TRBJ1-1; D might be TRBD1 (6 bases). The V gene lost 3 bases and the J gene lost 1 base, with 9 bases spanning the gap. CDR3 length: 14 amino acids. CDR1 and CDR2 from the germline V gene are MNHNS and SASEGT. DNA for the CDR3: TGTGCCAGCAGTGAGGGGGCTGAGAACACTGAAGCTTTCTTT. This encodes CASSEGAENTEAFF.

This clone was seen many times. The rearrangement joins TRBV2 to TRBJ2-7; a possible D gene is TRBD2 (5 bases). The CDR3 contains 16 residues. Trimming shortened V by 1 base and J by 5 bases, and 18 bases separated the two germline ends. Germline V gene data show CDR1 as SNHLY and CDR2 as FYNNEI. For the CDR3, the DNA is TGTGCCAGCAGTGAAGGGGCAAGTTTGGCGAGGGACGAGCAGTACTTC. This gives the protein CASSEGASLARDEQYF.

Written as DNA, the CDR3 is TGTGCCAGCAGCTTAGCTCCAGGCGGATTTCAGCCCCAGCATTTT. It codes for CASSLAPGGFQPQHF. The chain joins TRBV7-2 to TRBJ1-5; D is uncertain. CDR1 and CDR2 from the germline V gene are SGHTA and FQGNSA. V dropped 0 bases and J dropped 6 bases, with 12 bases sitting between them. CDR3 size: 15 residues.

The chain carries TRBV10-3 and TRBJ2-5; TRBD1 or TRBD2 may be the D gene (5 bases each). The closer fit of TRBJ2-7 to the DNA end suggests the J call may be wrong. Germline V gene data show CDR1 as ENHRY and CDR2 as SYGVKD. This CDR3 is built from 16 residues. The DNA of the CDR3 is TGTGCCATCAGTGTGGGGGACCCCAACCTCAATTACGAGCAGTACTTC. Its translation: CAISVGDPNLNYEQYF.

V and J are TRBV5-1 and TRBJ2-1; unclear D gene. CDR3 size: 15 residues. Germline lookup yields CDR1 SGHRS and CDR2 YFSETQ. Trimming took 0 bases from V and 5 from J, leaving 12 bases between them. This CDR3 reads CASSLEGASHNEQFF. CDR3 coding DNA: TGCGCCAGCAGCTTGGAGGGCGCCAGTCACAATGAGCAGTTCTTC. Full variable domain (rest looked up from reference TRBV5-1 and TRBJ2-1): KAGVTQTPRYLIKTRGQQVTLSCSPISGHRSVSWYQQTPGQGLQFLFEYFSETQRNKGNFPGRFSGRQFSNSRSEMNVSTLELGDSALYLCASSLEGASHNEQFFGPGTRLTVL.

CDR3 nucleotide sequence: TGTGCCAGCAGCGTCGAAAGTCTCTATGGCTACACCTTC. As protein: CASSVESLYGYTF. This chain links TRBV2 with TRBJ1-2; D is unclear. This CDR3 spans 13 amino acids. The germline gives CDR1 SNHLY, CDR2 FYNNEI. The V and J ends lost 6 bases and 4 bases respectively, with 12 bases between them.

The chain recombines TRBV6-6 with TRBJ2-3; TRBD2 is a possible D gene (6 bases). The germline CDR1 and CDR2 sequences are MNHNY and SVGAGI (reference sequence). This CDR3 contains 15 residues. V was trimmed by 3 bases and J by 6 bases, leaving 16 bases between them. The CDR3 reads CASSYNRGAGDTQYF. CDR3 nucleotides: TGTGCCAGCAGTTATAATCGCGGGGCGGGGGATACGCAGTATTTT.

The V gene is TRBV10-3, the J gene TRBJ2-3; 15 bases fit TRBD2. This CDR3 comprises 18 residues. V trimming: 5 bases; J trimming: 7 bases; junction bases outside the gene matches: 13. The V gene's germline CDR1 is ENHRY and CDR2 SYGVKD. CDR3 bases: TGTGCCATCAGTCAACCAATCCGGACTAGCGGGGGGGCTAATACGCAGTATTTT. Amino acids: CAISQPIRTSGGANTQYF.

The chain carries TRBV30 and TRBJ1-5; no reliable D call. Trimming shortened V by 4 bases and J by 0 bases, and 10 bases separated the two germline ends. Per the germline V gene, CDR1 is GTSNPN and CDR2 is SVGIG (reference sequence). The CDR3 is made up of 14 amino acids. In DNA, the CDR3 is TGTGCCTGGATCAGTGAAATTAGCAATCAGCCCCAGCATTTT. Encoded protein: CAWISEISNQPQHF.

The chain links TRBV5-4 to TRBJ2-1; 9 bases align to TRBD1. The CDR3 has 15 amino acids. The germline gives CDR1 SGHNT, CDR2 YYREEE (reference sequence). V was clipped by 10 bases and J by 8 bases; unmatched bases: 16. CDR3 amino acids: CAGTPIPGQGDEQFF. The CDR3 DNA reads as TGTGCCGGGACCCCGATTCCGGGACAGGGAGATGAGCAGTTCTTC.

With regard to this clone: Other nucleotide sequences from this sample produce the same CDR3. The chain employs TRBV5-1 and TRBJ2-1, with D tentatively TRBD2 (6 bases). The CDR3 totals 15 residues. The germline gives CDR1 SGHRS, CDR2 YFSETQ. Trimming pared 4 bases from V and 0 bases from J, leaving 11 bases between. Here the CDR3 DNA reads TGCGCCAGCAGCCCGGCGGGGAGCTCCTACAATGAGCAGTTCTTC. This encodes CASSPAGSSYNEQFF.

The chain employs TRBV10-1 and TRBJ1-2; 9 bases map to TRBD1. The CDR3 loop spans 12 amino acids. Germline trimming cut 6 bases from V and 10 bases from J; bases unmatched to any gene: 6. The germline CDR1 and CDR2 sequences are WNHNN and SYGVQD (reference sequence). The CDR3 spells CASSRDREFYTF. CDR3 sequence (DNA): TGCGCCAGCAGCCGGGACAGGGAGTTCTACACCTTC.

The chain employs TRBV5-1 and TRBJ2-1; TRBD2 matches 14 bases. Germline values: CDR1 SGHRS, CDR2 YFSETQ. The CDR3 runs 13 residues. J was trimmed by 9 bases and V by 4 bases; bases with no gene match: 0. The CDR3 spells CASSGLAGGEQFF. CDR3 nucleotide sequence: TGCGCCAGCAGCGGACTAGCGGGGGGTGAGCAGTTCTTC.

Concerning this clone itself: The sample has other DNA sequences that encode this CDR3 too. The chain carries TRBV18 and TRBJ2-2; 8 bases fit TRBD1. The CDR3 has 15 amino acids. Germline CDR1 KGHSH, CDR2 LQKENI. The ends lost 1 base at V and 4 bases at J; junction bases unmatched: 2. The CDR3 region is CASSPRQGATGELFF. CDR3 bases: TGTGCCAGCTCACCACGGCAGGGGGCCACCGGGGAGCTGTTTTTT.

The rearrangement links TRBV5-4 to TRBJ2-7; D perhaps matches TRBD1 (6 bases). The germline CDR1 and CDR2 sequences are SGHNT and YYREEE (reference sequence). CDR3 size: 15 residues. With 6 bases removed from V and 0 bases from J, the gap between germline ends came to 16 bases. This chain's CDR3 is CASKSQGSGSYEQYF. Here the CDR3 DNA reads TGTGCCAGCAAGTCACAGGGATCGGGCTCCTACGAGCAGTACTTC.

This chain links TRBV11-2 with TRBJ2-5; possible D gene TRBD2, 6 bases. Germline V lookup: CDR1 SGHAT, CDR2 FQNNGV. This CDR3 spans 17 amino acids. Trimming pared 4 bases from V and 0 bases from J, leaving 18 bases between. In DNA form, the CDR3 reads TGTGCCAGCAGCTGGTGGAGGAGCGGGTCGTACCAAGAGACCCAGTACTTC. This sequence encodes CASSWWRSGSYQETQYF.

V gene TRBV2 combines with J gene TRBJ1-6; D call uncertain. This CDR3 spans 16 amino acids. V lost 3 bases and J 9 bases, leaving 18 bases between the germline ends. Germline CDR1 SNHLY, CDR2 FYNNEI. In nucleotides, the CDR3 is TGTGCCAGCAGTGACCTAGGTGTGTCGGGAGGTTCACCCCTCCACTTT. It specifies CASSDLGVSGGSPLHF.

The genes are TRBV18 and TRBJ2-3, with D possibly TRBD1 on 6 matching bases. The CDR3 is 16 residues long. Per the germline V gene, CDR1 is KGHSH and CDR2 is LQKENI. Trimming cost V 3 bases and J 0 bases, with 13 bases left between them. CDR3: CASSPLTGSSTDTQYF. For the CDR3, the DNA is TGTGCCAGCTCACCTCTGACAGGCTCTAGCACAGATACGCAGTATTTT.

The chain combines TRBV11-1 with TRBJ1-1; 10 nucleotides agree with TRBD1. Germline loops: CDR1 SGHAT, CDR2 FQDESV (reference sequence). CDR3 length: 15 amino acids. The ends lost 4 bases at V and 2 bases at J; junction bases unmatched: 4. Here the CDR3 reads CASSSTGGGNTEAFF. The CDR3 bases are TGTGCCAGCAGCTCGACAGGGGGCGGTAACACTGAAGCTTTCTTT.